The rows below give T cell receptor beta chains drawn from one sample of a study of long-term antiretroviral therapy in people with HIV. TCRdb's table, derived via immunoSEQ multiplex PCR, lists solely in-frame clones and lacks some. The sample holds 25,000 to 30,000 clones; just over 85% are singletons and the top ten take about 5%. The material was unsorted PBMCs, obtained 0.8 years after starting antiretroviral therapy. The receptors here all came from a woman in her thirties with HIV. CDR3s include the opening cysteine and the closing phenylalanine or tryptophan. Fields, in order: J gene, clone size, V gene, D gene, CDR3 DNA, CDR3 protein. D genes are given only for firm matches. A row's size may be missing; if present it is once, few, many or a size class.

>TRBJ2-1|-|TRBV27|-
TGTGCCAGCCTGGGGGGCACCTACAATGAGCAGTTCTTC
CASLGGTYNEQFF
>TRBJ1-2|-|TRBV5-6|-
TGTGCCAGCAGCTCTGGCGGGGTCGGGACAAAAAGGAACTATGGCTACACCTTC
CASSSGGVGTKRNYGYTF
>TRBJ2-7|once|TRBV19|-
TGTGCCAGTAGTACTGGATGGACAGGGAGGGGGTACGAGCAGTACTTC
CASSTGWTGRGYEQYF
>TRBJ2-1|-|TRBV4-2|-
TGTGCCAGCAGCCAAGATGCTAGCATCAATGAGCAGTTCTTC
CASSQDASINEQFF
>TRBJ2-7|-|TRBV9|TRBD2
TGTGCCAGCAGCGTTGCCGGGACTAGGGGAGTAGGTCCCTACGAGCAGTACTTC
CASSVAGTRGVGPYEQYF
>TRBJ2-7|-|TRBV25-1|-
TGTGCCAGCAGTGTACGCCCATTCTACGAGCAGTACTTC
CASSVRPFYEQYF
>TRBJ2-5|-|TRBV7-9|TRBD2
TGTGCCAGCAGCCTAGCGGGGGGGCAAGAGACCCAGTACTTC
CASSLAGGQETQYF
>TRBJ1-1|-|TRBV5-1|-
TGCGCCAGCAGCTTGCCCCCGTACAGGGACCGGGGCACTGAAGCTTTCTTT
CASSLPPYRDRGTEAFF
>TRBJ1-1|once|TRBV19|-
TGTGCCAGTAGTATAGCGGGACGACGGAACACTGAAGCTTTCTTT
CASSIAGRRNTEAFF
>TRBJ1-3|-|TRBV7-6|TRBD1
TGTGCCAGCAGCCCGGAGACAGGGGGCACCATATATTTT
CASSPETGGTIYF
>TRBJ2-2|-|TRBV9|-
TGTGCCAGCAGCCGCGGGGAATTCGGCGGGGAGCTGTTTTTT
CASSRGEFGGELFF
>TRBJ1-1|-|TRBV5-1|TRBD1
TGCGCCAGCAGCGACCGGGACAGGGTTTTGGCTGAAGCTTTCTTT
CASSDRDRVLAEAFF
>TRBJ2-5|few|TRBV29-1|-
TGCAGCGTTGAGAGTCCGGGCTTGGGGGAGACCCAGTACTTC
CSVESPGLGETQYF
>TRBJ2-1|-|TRBV6-1|TRBD2
TGTGCCAGCAGTGAGACTAGCGGCTCCTACAATGAGCAGTTCTTC
CASSETSGSYNEQFF
>TRBJ2-7|-|TRBV7-9|-
TGTGCCAGCAGCTTAGTTAGCCAGGGGCGACAGTCAATCTACGAGCAGTACTTC
CASSLVSQGRQSIYEQYF
>TRBJ1-5|-|TRBV6-1|TRBD1
TGTGCCAGCAGTGAATACTCAGGGGGCTGGGGGCCCCAGCATTTT
CASSEYSGGWGPQHF
>TRBJ1-2|-|TRBV30|-
TGTGCCTGGAGTGTGGCGGTCTCAGCTAACTATGGCTACACCTTC
CAWSVAVSANYGYTF
>TRBJ2-7|-|TRBV6-6|-
TGTGCCAGCAGTTACTCGAGAGTCTACGAGCAGTACTTC
CASSYSRVYEQYF
>TRBJ1-2|-|TRBV5-1|TRBD1
TGCGCCAGCAGCACGGGACAGGGAGTTTTAGGCTACACCTTC
CASSTGQGVLGYTF
>TRBJ1-2|-|TRBV19|-
TGTGCCAGTAGTATACGGGTGCACTATGGCTACACCTTC
CASSIRVHYGYTF
>TRBJ2-5|-|TRBV5-1|TRBD2
TGCGCCAGCAGGGCTAGTGGACTAGCGGGGGCCCAAGAGACCCAGTACTTC
CASRASGLAGAQETQYF
>TRBJ1-5|-|TRBV5-6|-
TGTGCCAGCAGCTTGGGGGGTATGGGCAATCAGCCCCAGCATTTT
CASSLGGMGNQPQHF
>TRBJ1-5|-|TRBV19|-
TGTGCCAGTAGTACTTTGGACAGAAAAGATCAGCCCCAGCATTTT
CASSTLDRKDQPQHF
>TRBJ2-5|-|TRBV29-1|-
TGCAGCGTTAAACGTCGACAGCAAGAGACCCAGTACTTC
CSVKRRQQETQYF
>TRBJ1-2|once|TRBV11-2|TRBD1
TGTGCCAGCAGCTTAGGATTGGGGGACAGGACCATTGGGGATGGCTACACCTTC
CASSLGLGDRTIGDGYTF
>TRBJ1-2|-|TRBV4-1|-
TGCGCCAGCAGCCCATCGGGTACGGCCTTCAACTATGGCTACACCTTC
CASSPSGTAFNYGYTF
>TRBJ1-6|-|TRBV11-2|-
TGTGCCAGCAGCTTAGTAGAGGGGAATCCCTATAATTCACCCCTCCACTTT
CASSLVEGNPYNSPLHF
>TRBJ2-1|-|TRBV25-1|TRBD1
TGTGCCAGCAGTGAACCGAAGCCGGGACAGGGGGCTGGAGAGCAGTTCTTC
CASSEPKPGQGAGEQFF
>TRBJ1-4|-|TRBV4-2|TRBD1
TGTGCCAGCAGCCAAGATCGACAGGGAGGAACGGAAAAACTGTTTTTT
CASSQDRQGGTEKLFF
>TRBJ1-1|-|TRBV6-5|TRBD1
TGTGCCAGTAGACCGGGACAGGGGCCTGAAGCTTTCTTT
CASRPGQGPEAFF
>TRBJ2-7|-|TRBV6-1|-
TGTGCCAGCAGTCAATGGACAGAGGGGCCCTACGAGCAGTACTTC
CASSQWTEGPYEQYF
>TRBJ2-1|-|TRBV7-9|TRBD2
TGTGCCAGCAGCTCAGGGACTAGCGGGGGCAATGAGCAGTTCTTC
CASSSGTSGGNEQFF
>TRBJ2-3|-|TRBV4-2|-
TGTGCCAGCAGCCAAGATAAGGGGTCAGATACGCAGTATTTT
CASSQDKGSDTQYF
>TRBJ1-2|-|TRBV5-3|-
TGTGCCAGAAGCTTGGCCTTGGGGGTGAAGTATGGCTACACCTTC
CARSLALGVKYGYTF
>TRBJ1-1|-|TRBV7-7|-
TGTGCCAGCAGCCTCACAGCGAACACTGAAGCTTTCTTT
CASSLTANTEAFF
>TRBJ1-1|-|TRBV10-2|-
TGCGCCAGCAGTCTGAACACTGAAGCTTTCTTT
CASSLNTEAFF
>TRBJ2-1|once|TRBV9|-
TGTGCCAGCAGCCCACGCGGGGCCCCCTACAATGAGCAGTTCTTC
CASSPRGAPYNEQFF
>TRBJ2-5|-|TRBV7-2|TRBD2
TGTGCCAGCAGCTTAGCCCCTAGCGGGGGCAGTCAGGGGACCCAGTACTTC
CASSLAPSGGSQGTQYF
>TRBJ1-5|-|TRBV29-1|-
TGCAGCGTTGGGGGCAATCAGCCCCAGCATTTT
CSVGGNQPQHF
>TRBJ1-6|-|TRBV2|-
TGTGCCAGCAAGTCAGGGCCAGGAAATAATTCACCCCTCCACTTT
CASKSGPGNNSPLHF
>TRBJ1-1|-|TRBV12-5|-
TGTGCTAGTGGTCCGCCTCGGGCCCTGAACACTGAAGCTTTCTTT
CASGPPRALNTEAFF
>TRBJ1-2|-|TRBV7-2|TRBD1
TGTGCCAGCAGCCAGCCCGGGACAGGGGTTGGCTATGGCTACACCTTC
CASSQPGTGVGYGYTF
>TRBJ1-5|-|TRBV6-4|-
TGTGCCAGCAGTGAGCTGGACCCCGCCGGGGAGGATCCTCAGCCCCAGCATTTT
CASSELDPAGEDPQPQHF
>TRBJ1-1|-|TRBV18|-
TGTGCCAGCTCGCTTGCCCCCGGTGGGAACACTGAAGCTTTCTTT
CASSLAPGGNTEAFF
>TRBJ2-7|once|TRBV2|-
TGTGCCAGCAGGAGAGGCAGCTACGAGCAGTACTTC
CASRRGSYEQYF
>TRBJ1-2|-|TRBV28|TRBD1
TGTGCCAGCAGTTTAGGGGGACAGCTCAATGGCTACACCTTC
CASSLGGQLNGYTF
>TRBJ1-1|-|TRBV19|-
TGTGCCAGTAGTGGAGACCTTAACACTGAAGCTTTCTTT
CASSGDLNTEAFF
>TRBJ1-2|-|TRBV10-2|-
TGCGCCAGCAGTGAAGGAAAAGACTATGGCTACACCTTC
CASSEGKDYGYTF
>TRBJ1-1|-|TRBV5-1|-
TGCGCCAGCAGCTTGGGTGTCGGGGGCACGACTGAAGCTTTCTTT
CASSLGVGGTTEAFF
>TRBJ2-7|once|TRBV10-3|TRBD1
TGTGCCATCAGTGAAGGGACAGGGGGCGAGCAGTACTTC
CAISEGTGGEQYF
>TRBJ2-1|-|TRBV20-1|-
TGCAGTGCTCCCGGGCGGCGGCAGTTCTTC
CSAPGRRQFF
>TRBJ2-2|-|TRBV4-2|TRBD2
TGTGCCAGCAGCCCCCGGACTAGCGGGATCACCGGGGAGCTGTTTTTT
CASSPRTSGITGELFF
>TRBJ1-2|-|TRBV5-5|-
TGTGCCAGCAGCTCGACCTTGAGTGGGGGGCATGGGGGCTACACCTTC
CASSSTLSGGHGGYTF
>TRBJ1-3|few|TRBV6-5|-
TGTGCCAGCAGTTACTCGCGATTCTCTGGAAACACCATATATTTT
CASSYSRFSGNTIYF
>TRBJ1-2|-|TRBV6-5|-
TGTGCCAGCAGTTACTCTGGGGAGAACTATGGCTACACCTTC
CASSYSGENYGYTF
>TRBJ2-6|once|TRBV18|-
TGTGCCAGCTCACCAGTGGGGGTGGTTGGGGCCAACGTCCTGACTTTC
CASSPVGVVGANVLTF
>TRBJ1-2|-|TRBV10-3|TRBD1
TGTGCCATCAGTGACTCCGGACAGGGGGAGATTGGCTACACCTTC
CAISDSGQGEIGYTF
>TRBJ2-1|-|TRBV6-1|-
TGTGCCAGCAGTGAATTTATCGGGACGACTAACTACAATGAGCAGTTCTTC
CASSEFIGTTNYNEQFF
>TRBJ1-2|-|TRBV11-2|-
TGTGCCAGCAGCTTCCAACCGACGGGCGGCTACACCTTC
CASSFQPTGGYTF
>TRBJ2-3|once|TRBV6-6|TRBD2
TGTGCCAGCTGGGTTAGCGGGGGGGCCACTACAGATACGCAGTATTTT
CASWVSGGATTDTQYF